These 9 T cell receptor beta chains were sequenced from one sample in a study of T cells in Graves' hyperthyroidism and ophthalmopathy (dated by TCRdb to the late 2010s). Libraries were built with multiplex PCR. The instrument was an Illumina HiSeq 2000. The TCR beta CDR3 regions were amplified from RNA transcripts. For the first round of RT-PCR on the TCR CDR3, the HTBI primer set was used together with the Qiagen OneStep RT-PCR kit. The public reads were quality trimmed at Q25 with fastp and then assembled into clones with MiXCR by TCRdb, keeping productive beta chains. For every CDR3 protein sequence, its rows merge into one entry that carries the most common genes and DNA. This sample is represented by hundreds of thousands of distinct CDR3 sequences; just under 20% of them were singletons. The ten largest account for roughly 44% of the sample. Sequences were obtained from blood. The receptors come from a man aged 40-55 years with Graves' ophthalmopathy.

CDR3 in DNA: TGTGCCAGCAGCCCATCGGGACTCAGGGAGACCCAGTACTTC. Translated: CASSPSGLRETQYF. The chain links TRBV11-1 to TRBJ2-5, with D possibly being TRBD2 (6 bases). CDR1 and CDR2 (germline): SGHAT, FQDESV (reference sequence). V shed 5 bases and J shed 5 bases, with 15 bases lying between them. The CDR3 totals 14 residues.

This clonotype appeared a few times. The chain uses TRBV20-1 and TRBJ1-2; D uncertain. The CDR3 is made up of 12 amino acids. Trimming cost V 0 bases and J 5 bases, with 7 bases left between them. The V gene's germline CDR1 is DFQATT and CDR2 SNEGSKA (reference sequence). DNA of the CDR3: TGCAGTGCTAGAGACGAAATATATGGCTACACCTTC. Amino acids: CSARDEIYGYTF.

This clonotype was observed a handful of times. The chain is built from TRBV3-1 and TRBJ1-4; tentatively, D is TRBD1 (6 bases). This CDR3 contains 13 residues. V was shortened by 5 bases and J by 11 bases, with 15 bases between the two germline ends. Germline V gene lookup returns CDR1 LGHDT and CDR2 YNNKEL (reference sequence). The CDR3 DNA follows: TGTGCCAGCAGCTTTGGGACACACGAGAAACTGTTTTTT. This codes for CASSFGTHEKLFF. Full variable domain (missing parts from reference TRBV3-1 and TRBJ1-4): DTAVSQTPKYLVTQMGNDKSIKCEQNLGHDTMYWYKQDSKKFLKIMFSYNNKELIINETVPNRFSPKSPDKAHLNLHINSLELGDSAVYFCASSFGTHEKLFFGSGTQLSVL.

This clonotype was seen repeatedly, ten times or more. The DNA for the CDR3 is TGTGCCAGCAGCTTAGTTTGGGGGGGGACCGGGGAGCTGTTTTTT. Residues: CASSLVWGGTGELFF. The chain has TRBV11-2 and TRBJ2-2; 7 bases align to TRBD2. The CDR3 contains 15 residues. Germline V gives CDR1 SGHAT, CDR2 FQNNGV. The junction had 4 bases not matched to a gene; V was cut back by 1 base and J by 5 bases.

This clonotype was counted between two and nine times. The chain joins TRBV6-1 to TRBJ2-4; the D is unclear. Germline values: CDR1 MNHNS, CDR2 SASEGT. The CDR3 sequence is 15 residues long. Trimming took off 5 bases at V and 2 bases at J, with 13 bases between the two ends. The CDR3 spells CASSSAPWPKNIQYF. The CDR3 DNA sequence: TGTGCCAGCAGTAGCGCCCCGTGGCCCAAAAACATTCAGTACTTC.

This clonotype was detected many times. The J gene is TRBJ2-3, the V gene TRBV20-1; 9 nucleotides match TRBD2. There are 14 residues in the CDR3. V trimming: 5 bases; J trimming: 1 base; junction bases outside the gene matches: 4. CDR1 is DFQATT, CDR2 SNEGSKA, per germline (reference sequence). Written as DNA, the CDR3 is TGCAGTGCTCCCTTAGCGGGGGGCACAGATACGCAGTATTTT. Amino acids: CSAPLAGGTDTQYF.

The CDR3 DNA reads as TGCGCCAGCAGCCACTCCCCCGGTGACTCAACCTCCTACGAGCAGTACTTC. This translates into CASSHSPGDSTSYEQYF. The chain joins TRBV5-1 to TRBJ2-7, with D unresolved. V lost 4 bases to trimming and J lost 0 bases, with 20 bases between them. The germline CDR1 and CDR2 sequences are SGHRS and YFSETQ. This CDR3 comprises 17 residues.

There are many counts of this clonotype. The chain links TRBV3-1 to TRBJ1-1; weak D call: TRBD1 (5 bases). Trimming took 0 bases from V and 1 from J, leaving 15 bases between them. This CDR3 comprises 17 residues. The V gene's germline CDR1 is LGHDT and CDR2 YNNKEL (reference sequence). CDR3 in amino acids: CASSQEGGYGPNTEAFF. The DNA of the CDR3 is TGTGCCAGCAGCCAAGAGGGGGGGTACGGACCGAACACTGAAGCTTTCTTT.

This clonotype was detected many times. The chain combines TRBV30 with TRBJ1-5; D is uncertain. V gave up 4 bases and J gave up 8 bases, with 12 bases separating them. The V gene's germline CDR1 is GTSNPN and CDR2 SVGIG (reference sequence). The length of the CDR3 is 12 residues. CDR3 DNA sequence: TGTGCCTGGACATTGGGGAATGAGCCCCAGCATTTT. Its translation is CAWTLGNEPQHF.